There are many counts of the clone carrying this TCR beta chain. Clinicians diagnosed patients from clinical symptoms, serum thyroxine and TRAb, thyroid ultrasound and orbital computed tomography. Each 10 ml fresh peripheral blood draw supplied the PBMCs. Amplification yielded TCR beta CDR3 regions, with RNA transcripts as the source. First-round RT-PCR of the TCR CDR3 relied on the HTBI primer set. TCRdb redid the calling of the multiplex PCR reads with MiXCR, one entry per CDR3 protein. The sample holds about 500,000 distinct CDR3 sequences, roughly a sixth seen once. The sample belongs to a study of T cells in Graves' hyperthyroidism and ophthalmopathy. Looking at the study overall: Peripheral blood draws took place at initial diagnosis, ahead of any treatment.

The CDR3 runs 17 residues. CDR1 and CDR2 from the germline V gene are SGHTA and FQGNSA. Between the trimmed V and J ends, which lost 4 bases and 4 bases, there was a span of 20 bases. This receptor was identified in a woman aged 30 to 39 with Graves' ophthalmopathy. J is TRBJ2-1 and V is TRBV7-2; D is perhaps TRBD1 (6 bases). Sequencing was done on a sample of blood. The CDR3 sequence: CASSSRRRGQLYNEQFF. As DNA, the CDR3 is TGTGCCAGCAGCTCCCGGAGGCGAGGACAGTTATACAATGAGCAGTTCTTC. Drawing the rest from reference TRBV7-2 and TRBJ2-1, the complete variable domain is GAGVSQSPSNKVTEKGKDVELRCDPISGHTALYWYRQSLGQGLEFLIYFQGNSAPDKSGLPSDRFSAERTGGSVSTLTIQRTQQEDSAVYLCASSSRRRGQLYNEQFFGPGTRLTVL.